This is a list of T cell receptor beta chains from one sample in a study of neurological immune-mediated disorders. TCRdb passed the 5' RACE reads through MiXCR, listing each CDR3 protein once. Of around 28,000 distinct CDR3 sequences in the sample, 6.6% were seen once. Material: PBMCs. The receptors come from a woman aged 45-65 years in good health. Both conserved end residues are part of each CDR3. D genes are given only for firm matches. Some rows mark clone size as missing; the rest say once, few, many or name a class of expanded clone.

j_gene | v_gene | d_gene | abundance | CDR3aa | CDR3nt
TRBJ2-7 | TRBV6-5 | TRBD1 | many | CASSSITGGRYEQYF | TGTGCCAGCAGTTCCATAACAGGGGGCCGCTACGAGCAGTACTTC
TRBJ2-7 | TRBV5-1 | NA | many | CASSTLPQGTYEQYF | TGCGCCAGCAGCACTCTGCCCCAGGGCACCTACGAGCAGTACTTC
TRBJ2-4 | TRBV18 | NA | many | CASSPRGWVQYF | TGTGCCAGCTCACCAAGGGGTTGGGTGCAGTACTTC
TRBJ1-1 | TRBV12-3/TRBV12-4 | NA | many | CASSLLENTEAFF | TGTGCCAGCAGTTTATTGGAGAACACTGAAGCTTTCTTT
TRBJ2-7 | TRBV5-1 | NA | many | CASSPQGVSYEQYF | TGCGCCAGCAGCCCCCAGGGAGTGTCCTACGAGCAGTACTTC
TRBJ2-7 | TRBV29-1 | TRBD2 | many | CSARAGLDFHEQYF | TGCAGCGCAAGAGCGGGACTAGATTTCCACGAGCAGTACTTC
TRBJ2-3 | TRBV20-1 | TRBD2 | many | CSAKGTSGRALDTQYF | TGCAGTGCTAAAGGCACTAGCGGGAGGGCCCTGGATACGCAGTATTTT
TRBJ2-7 | TRBV20-1 | NA | many | CSALLQGHEQYF | TGCAGTGCTCTATTACAGGGACACGAGCAGTACTTC
TRBJ2-7 | TRBV20-1 | NA | many | CSATGTSYEQYF | TGCAGTGCTACCGGGACCTCCTACGAGCAGTACTTC
TRBJ2-1 | TRBV5-1 | NA | many | CASSWGGSGGQYNEQFF | TGCGCCAGCAGCTGGGGCGGTTCCGGGGGACAATACAATGAGCAGTTCTTC
TRBJ2-7 | TRBV15 | NA | many | CATSREGSYEQYF | TGTGCCACCAGCAGGGAGGGGAGCTACGAGCAGTACTTC
TRBJ2-6 | TRBV3-1 | NA | many | CASSPRFGSSGANVLTF | TGTGCCAGCAGTCCGCGGTTTGGGAGCTCTGGGGCCAACGTCCTGACTTTC
TRBJ2-3 | TRBV4-3 | NA | many | CASSQAGGVGTDTQYF | TGCGCCAGCAGCCAAGCAGGAGGGGTGGGCACAGATACGCAGTATTTT
TRBJ1-1 | TRBV5-1 | TRBD1 | medium-sized | CASSSRQGLNTEAFF | TGCGCCAGCAGCTCCCGACAGGGCCTGAACACTGAAGCTTTCTTT
TRBJ2-1 | TRBV10-2 | TRBD2 | many | CASSNVASGRYNEQFF | TGCGCCAGCAGTAATGTCGCTAGCGGGAGATACAATGAGCAGTTCTTC
TRBJ2-7 | TRBV28 | NA | many | CASSLRLLSSYEQYF | TGTGCCAGCAGTTTAAGGCTCCTGAGCTCCTACGAGCAGTACTTC
TRBJ2-2 | TRBV2 | NA | many | CASSEHGGGELFF | TGTGCCAGCAGTGAACACGGTGGCGGGGAGCTGTTTTTT
TRBJ2-1 | TRBV29-1 | TRBD2 | many | CSVPRGYKRGNPNEQFF | TGCAGCGTACCGCGGGGGTATAAGCGGGGTAATCCAAATGAGCAGTTCTTC
TRBJ1-5 | TRBV7-8 | NA | many | CASSPESRRDHNQPQHF | TGTGCCAGCAGCCCTGAGAGTAGAAGGGACCACAATCAGCCCCAGCATTTT
TRBJ1-5 | TRBV7-9 | NA | many | CASSQDPQPQHF | TGTGCCAGCAGCCAGGACCCCCAGCCCCAGCATTTT
TRBJ2-2 | TRBV20-1 | TRBD2 | many | CSARAPFSGVANTGELFF | TGCAGTGCTAGAGCTCCCTTTAGCGGGGTCGCGAACACCGGGGAGCTGTTTTTT
TRBJ2-3 | TRBV10-1 | TRBD2 | NA | CASSDPTGGGGTDTQYF | TGCGCCAGCAGTGACCCCACGGGGGGTGGCGGCACAGATACGCAGTATTTT
TRBJ2-7 | TRBV2 | NA | few | CASSARDRSSYEQYF | TGTGCCAGCAGTGCTCGTGATCGTAGCTCCTACGAGCAGTACTTC
TRBJ2-2 | TRBV24-1 | NA | many | CATSAPGSNTGELFF | TGTGCCACCAGTGCACCGGGGTCGAACACCGGGGAGCTGTTTTTT
TRBJ2-1 | TRBV5-8 | NA | few | CASSPTNRANNEQFF | TGTGCCAGCAGTCCGACAAATCGGGCCAACAATGAGCAGTTCTTC
TRBJ1-2 | TRBV28 | TRBD1 | few | CASSAGQGVYGYTF | TGTGCCAGCAGTGCTGGACAGGGGGTCTATGGCTACACCTTC
TRBJ1-6 | TRBV25-1 | NA | NA | CLSSDLQGNYNSPLHF | TGTCTCAGCAGTGACCTACAGGGAAACTATAATTCACCCCTCCACTTT
TRBJ2-2 | TRBV28 | TRBD1 | many | CASHRGTGELFF | TGTGCCAGCCACAGGGGCACCGGGGAGCTGTTTTTT
TRBJ1-2 | TRBV20-1 | NA | many | CSAVARYGYTF | TGCAGTGCCGTAGCCAGATATGGCTACACCTTC
TRBJ1-6 | TRBV7-6 | NA | many | CASSRRGTPDNSPLHF | TGTGCCAGCAGCCGAAGGGGGACACCCGATAATTCACCCCTCCACTTT